These 10 T cell receptor beta chains were sequenced from one sample in a study of OX40 agonist ivuxolimab in advanced cancers. Assay used: immunoSEQ multiplex PCR; TCRdb lists only in-frame clones, some missing. The repertoire includes tens of thousands of clones, 70% to 90% of them detected once, and approximately 0.69% sits in the top ten. The starting material was CD4+ or CD8+ T cells sorted from blood, obtained in a trial of the OX40 agonist ivuxolimab. The receptors were sampled from an adult with an advanced solid tumor such as melanoma, head and neck, liver or kidney cancer.

The genes are TRBV19 and TRBJ1-4; perhaps TRBD1 as D (6 bases). This CDR3 is built from 16 residues. V was trimmed by 6 bases and J by 3 bases, leaving 17 bases between them. Germline V gene data show CDR1 as LNHDA and CDR2 as SQIVND (reference sequence). CDR3 bases: TGTGCCAGTAGGCGGGGGGCCCTCGGGGCTAATGAAAAACTGTTTTTT. Its protein is CASRRGALGANEKLFF.

The chain joins TRBV29-1 to TRBJ1-2; TRBD1 aligns across 7 bases. The CDR3 contains 19 residues. V lost 4 bases, J lost 1 base, and 21 bases stayed unmatched. Germline CDR1 reads SQVTM; CDR2 reads ANQGSEA. The CDR3 nucleotides are TGCAGCGTTGTAGCCGGTGGCAGGGGGAGAGGCCTGGGTAACTATGGCTACACCTTC. Encoded protein: CSVVAGGRGRGLGNYGYTF.

The chain employs TRBV19 and TRBJ2-5; D assignment may be TRBD1 or TRBD2 (7 bases each). The CDR3 spans 15 residues. Trimming removed 1 base at V and 3 bases at J, with 12 bases between. The germline CDR1 and CDR2 sequences are LNHDA and SQIVND (reference sequence). The CDR3 bases are TGTGCCAGTAGTATAGGACAGGGAGGGAAAGAGACCCAGTACTTC. Its translation is CASSIGQGGKETQYF. The complete variable domain, with remaining parts taken from reference TRBV19 and TRBJ2-5, reads DGGITQSPKYLFRKEGQNVTLSCEQNLNHDAMYWYRQDPGQGLRLIYYSQIVNDFQKGDIAEGYSVSREKKESFPLTVTSAQKNPTAFYLCASSIGQGGKETQYFGPGTRLLVL.

V gene TRBV10-3 combines with J gene TRBJ1-5; D remains ambiguous. CDR3 length equals 19 residues. Germline CDR1 and CDR2: ENHRY and SYGVKD. The germline V and J ends were trimmed by 0 bases and 1 base, with 19 bases remaining between them. CDR3 residues: CAISESIRTLDVSNQPQHF. The CDR3 coding sequence is TGTGCCATCAGTGAGTCGATTCGGACTCTCGACGTCAGCAATCAGCCCCAGCATTTT.

The CDR3 nucleotides are TGTGCCAGCAGCTTAGCGCGGGGGCCGGCGACCCAGTACTTC. This encodes CASSLARGPATQYF. The chain uses TRBV7-2 and TRBJ2-5; D is possibly TRBD2 (7 bases). CDR1 is SGHTA, CDR2 FQGNSA, per germline. CDR3 length: 14 residues. Between the trimmed V and J ends, which lost 0 bases and 7 bases, there was a span of 12 bases.

The chain has TRBV6-4 and TRBJ1-2, with D tentatively TRBD1 (5 bases). The CDR3 spans 19 residues. Trimming stripped 0 bases from V and 4 bases from J, with 24 bases between. Germline CDR1 MRHNA, CDR2 SNTAGT. The CDR3 DNA sequence: TGTGCCAGCAGTGACTCTCGAGGGACTGGTGAAGAATCGCGCTATGGCTACACCTTC. Protein sequence: CASSDSRGTGEESRYGYTF.

This clone was found once. This chain uses TRBV19 with TRBJ2-1; no clear D gene. The CDR3 totals 14 residues. Trimming shortened V by 3 bases and J by 1 base, and 7 bases separated the two germline ends. Germline lookup yields CDR1 LNHDA and CDR2 SQIVND (reference sequence). The CDR3 DNA sequence: TGTGCCAGTAGTATTCAGAATTCCTACAATGAGCAGTTCTTC. This codes for CASSIQNSYNEQFF.

This rearrangement joins TRBV18 to TRBJ1-5; possibly TRBD1 for D (5 bases). Looked up from germline, CDR1 is KGHSH and CDR2 is LQKENI. Trimming shortened V by 6 bases and J by 7 bases, and 22 bases separated the two germline ends. The CDR3 contains 16 residues. The chain's CDR3 is CASSPNGGAIRQPQHF. The CDR3 DNA is TGTGCCAGCTCTCCAAACGGCGGGGCGATCAGGCAGCCCCAGCATTTT.

V is TRBV9 and J is TRBJ2-3, with D possibly being TRBD1 (5 bases). This CDR3 contains 16 residues. V was pared by 0 bases and J by 0 bases, with 11 bases between. CDR1 is SGDLS and CDR2 is YYNGEE in the germline V gene. This CDR3 reads CASSVAPGSSTDTQYF. The CDR3 DNA reads as TGTGCCAGCAGCGTAGCTCCAGGGTCTAGCACAGATACGCAGTATTTT.

The V call is TRBV4-2, the J call TRBJ1-2; 8 bases line up with TRBD1. This CDR3 is built from 15 residues. Trimming took 1 base from V and 7 from J; bases not matched to a gene: 8. Germline V gene data show CDR1 as LGHNA and CDR2 as YNFKEQ. As DNA, the CDR3 is TGTGCCAGCAGCCAAGCCGAGACAGGGGTTGGTGGCTACACCTTC. Residues: CASSQAETGVGGYTF.